The 27 T cell receptor beta chains in this list originate from one sample, sequenced in a study of a mutant IDH1 vaccine in newly diagnosed glioma. Time point meaning: week 11, during vaccination. With topical imiquimod, each dose of the vaccine consisted of 300 ug of mutant IDH1 20-mer peptide. Assay: immunoSEQ multiplex PCR; the TCRdb copy retains only in-frame clones and omits some. The table lists 95,000 to 120,000 clones, almost 90% of them singletons. These receptors lack a known antigen. The sample consisted of PBMCs, taken from a glioma patient whose treatment included an IDH1 peptide vaccine. These receptors came from a woman aged 45-59 years with glioma.

This clone was seen just once. V gene TRBV18 combines with J gene TRBJ1-3; no clear D. Trimming removed 3 bases at V and 0 bases at J, with 12 bases between. The CDR3 consists of 16 residues. The germline V gene encodes CDR1 KGHSH and CDR2 LQKENI. CDR3 amino acids: CASSPPVRNSGNTIYF. CDR3 in DNA: TGTGCCAGCTCACCTCCGGTGCGGAACTCTGGAAACACCATATATTTT.

Concerning this clone: Other DNA sequences from this sample encode an identical CDR3 as well. The rearrangement uses TRBV5-1 and TRBJ1-4; D gene uncertain. Trimming stripped 1 base from V and 0 bases from J, with 4 bases between. This CDR3 comprises 14 residues. Germline V CDR1 and CDR2: SGHRS, YFSETQ. The CDR3 coding sequence is TGCGCCAGCAGCTTGTCTTCAACTAATGAAAAACTGTTTTTT. Its translation: CASSLSSTNEKLFF. Supplemented by reference TRBV5-1 and TRBJ1-4, the full variable domain reads KAGVTQTPRYLIKTRGQQVTLSCSPISGHRSVSWYQQTPGQGLQFLFEYFSETQRNKGNFPGRFSGRQFSNSRSEMNVSTLELGDSALYLCASSLSSTNEKLFFGSGTQLSVL.

The chain carries TRBV7-9 and TRBJ1-1; tentative D call: TRBD1 (5 bases). The germline V and J ends were trimmed by 1 base and 0 bases, with 12 bases remaining between them. Germline V lookup: CDR1 SEHNR, CDR2 FQNEAQ (reference sequence). The CDR3 is made up of 16 amino acids. DNA for the CDR3: TGTGCCAGCAGCTTAGGAGGGGTACCAATGAACACTGAAGCTTTCTTT. Protein: CASSLGGVPMNTEAFF.

The chain joins TRBV29-1 to TRBJ2-2; 7 bases are a match to TRBD1. This CDR3 has 13 residues. V was clipped by 8 bases and J by 4 bases; unmatched bases: 7. Looked up from germline, CDR1 is SQVTM and CDR2 is ANQGSEA. CDR3 sequence: CSTQQGTTGELFF. CDR3 nucleotides: TGCAGCACCCAACAGGGGACCACCGGGGAGCTGTTTTTT.

The chain uses TRBV29-1 and TRBJ2-1; 14 bases are a match to TRBD2. The trim removed 4 bases at V and 7 bases at J, leaving 0 bases unmatched. There are 13 residues in the CDR3. Looked up from germline, CDR1 is SQVTM and CDR2 is ANQGSEA. CDR3 region: CSVGLAGGNEQFF. The CDR3 DNA sequence: TGCAGCGTTGGACTAGCGGGGGGGAATGAGCAGTTCTTC.

J is TRBJ2-7 and V is TRBV27, with 9 positions matching TRBD1. CDR1 MNHEY and CDR2 SMNVEV come from the germline V gene (reference sequence). V shed 3 bases, J shed 1 base, and the junction held 4 bases outside the gene matches. The length of the CDR3 is 15 residues. The CDR3, as DNA: TGTGCCAGCAGTTTCGGACAGGGGACATCCTACGAGCAGTACTTC. This gives the protein CASSFGQGTSYEQYF.

The chain joins TRBV28 to TRBJ1-1; D may be TRBD1 (6 bases). The CDR3 loop spans 14 amino acids. Trimming removed 2 bases at V and 4 bases at J, with 11 bases between. The germline CDR1 and CDR2 sequences are MDHEN and SYDVKM. DNA for the CDR3: TGTGCCAGCAGTTTAACAGGGTGGACCACTGAAGCTTTCTTT. It translates to CASSLTGWTTEAFF.

CDR3 region: CASSPGWGGGNTIYF. CDR3 nucleotide sequence: TGTGCCAGCAGCCCGGGATGGGGCGGTGGAAACACCATATATTTT. This sequence joins TRBV9 and TRBJ1-3; D might be TRBD1 (5 bases). V lost 4 bases, J lost 3 bases, and 14 bases lay in between. CDR3 length equals 15 residues. Germline CDR1 is SGDLS and CDR2 is YYNGEE.

The genes are TRBV11-2 and TRBJ2-1; 9 nucleotides line up with TRBD2. Losses at the gene ends were 7 bases for V and 3 bases for J; bases not matched to a gene: 4. The CDR3 sequence is 14 residues long. Germline CDR1 is SGHAT and CDR2 is FQNNGV. The CDR3: CASISGSIYNEQFF. DNA for the CDR3: TGTGCCAGCATTAGCGGGAGTATCTACAATGAGCAGTTCTTC. Complete variable domain (other parts from reference TRBV11-2 and TRBJ2-1): EAGVAQSPRYKIIEKRQSVAFWCNPISGHATLYWYQQILGQGPKLLIQFQNNGVVDDSQLPKDRFSAERLKGVDSTLKIQPAKLEDSAVYLCASISGSIYNEQFFGPGTRLTVL.

V gene TRBV9 combines with J gene TRBJ1-3; D not certain. This CDR3 region has 14 residues. Germline assignment: CDR1 SGDLS and CDR2 YYNGEE. V was shortened by 4 bases and J by 0 bases, with 8 bases between the two germline ends. For the CDR3, the DNA is TGTGCCAGCAGCACAGCGGTCTCTGGAAACACCATATATTTT. This encodes CASSTAVSGNTIYF. Based on the CDR3 plus reference TRBV9 and TRBJ1-3, the full variable domain is DSGVTQTPKHLITATGQRVTLRCSPRSGDLSVYWYQQSLDQGLQFLIQYYNGEERAKGNILERFSAQQFPDLHSELNLSSLELGDSALYFCASSTAVSGNTIYFGEGSWLTVV.

This chain connects TRBV9 to TRBJ1-1; D uncertain. The CDR3 loop spans 15 amino acids. V lost 4 bases, J lost 2 bases, and 15 bases lay in between. Germline-derived CDR1 and CDR2 are SGDLS and YYNGEE. The CDR3 DNA follows: TGTGCCAGCAGCCCTCGGACGGTTTTTAACACTGAAGCTTTCTTT. As protein: CASSPRTVFNTEAFF.

The chain links TRBV10-2 to TRBJ2-7, with D perhaps matching TRBD1 or TRBD2 (5 bases each). Germline V gene sequence: CDR1 WSHSY, CDR2 SAAADI. There are 15 residues in the CDR3. Trimming left V 8 bases short and J 5 bases short, with 22 bases between. The CDR3 protein is CASVSPGPLGHEQYF. Written as DNA, the CDR3 is TGCGCCAGCGTATCCCCGGGACCCCTTGGCCACGAGCAGTACTTC.

V usage is TRBV5-1 and J usage is TRBJ1-1; possibly TRBD1 for D (6 bases). The V and J ends lost 3 bases and 2 bases respectively, with 11 bases between them. Germline V gene sequence: CDR1 SGHRS, CDR2 YFSETQ. This CDR3 region has 14 residues. DNA of the CDR3: TGCGCCAGCAGCTGGAGGGGACAAAACACTGAAGCTTTCTTT. It translates to CASSWRGQNTEAFF.

The chain has TRBV6-5 and TRBJ2-1; D gene uncertain. V lost 4 bases and J lost 5, with 15 bases in between. The CDR3 length is 15 residues. Looked up from germline, CDR1 is MNHEY and CDR2 is SVGAGI. In DNA, the CDR3 is TGTGCCAGCAGTTCATGGGCCGACTGGAACAATGAGCAGTTCTTC. This gives the protein CASSSWADWNNEQFF.

This chain connects TRBV9 to TRBJ1-1, with D maybe TRBD1 (5 bases). The germline CDR1 and CDR2 sequences are SGDLS and YYNGEE. The CDR3 runs to 15 residues. Trimming took off 0 bases at V and 1 base at J, with 10 bases between the two ends. This CDR3 is CASSVGGYPNTEAFF. In DNA form, the CDR3 reads TGTGCCAGCAGCGTAGGGGGGTATCCGAACACTGAAGCTTTCTTT.

The genes are TRBV27 and TRBJ2-7; 8 nucleotides line up with TRBD2. The germline V gene encodes CDR1 MNHEY and CDR2 SMNVEV (reference sequence). V was clipped by 7 bases and J by 13 bases; unmatched bases: 12. The CDR3 loop spans 12 amino acids. In DNA, the CDR3 is TGTGCCAGCACCGATGGCGGGGGGAGACTCTACTTC. This gives the protein CASTDGGGRLYF.

This clone showed up just a few times. The rearrangement joins TRBV5-6 to TRBJ2-1, with D unresolved. With 4 bases removed from V and 3 bases from J, the gap between germline ends came to 11 bases. The CDR3 length is 14 residues. CDR1 and CDR2 from the germline V gene are SGHDT and YYEEEE. The CDR3 sequence: CASSLWVHYNEQFF. Written as DNA, the CDR3 is TGTGCCAGCAGCCTATGGGTCCACTACAATGAGCAGTTCTTC.

The chain carries TRBV9 and TRBJ1-1, with D possibly matching TRBD1 (5 bases). This CDR3 spans 14 amino acids. Germline values: CDR1 SGDLS, CDR2 YYNGEE. Trimming took 2 bases from V and 1 from J, leaving 9 bases between them. This CDR3 is CASSVGAGNTEAFF. CDR3 sequence (DNA): TGTGCCAGCAGCGTTGGGGCAGGGAACACTGAAGCTTTCTTT.

This sequence joins TRBV5-1 and TRBJ2-7; D possibly uses TRBD1 or TRBD2 (5 bases each). This CDR3 has 15 residues. Germline CDR1 is SGHRS and CDR2 is YFSETQ. Trimming cost V 0 bases and J 4 bases, with 14 bases left between them. The DNA of the CDR3 is TGCGCCAGCAGCTTGGTTGACAGCGGAACGTACGAGCAGTACTTC. Translating it yields CASSLVDSGTYEQYF.

The rearrangement links TRBV7-9 to TRBJ2-2; TRBD1 might be the D (6 bases). The CDR3 extends over 15 amino acids. V was pared by 7 bases and J by 0 bases, with 12 bases between. Germline V CDR1 and CDR2: SEHNR, FQNEAQ (reference sequence). The CDR3 DNA reads as TGTGCCAGCACTCCTGGACAGACGAACACCGGGGAGCTGTTTTTT. Amino acids: CASTPGQTNTGELFF.

This clone has only a few counts. The V call is TRBV30, the J call TRBJ2-7; the match to TRBD1 covers 8 bases. This CDR3 region has 14 residues. CDR1 and CDR2 from the germline V gene are GTSNPN and SVGIG (reference sequence). V dropped 1 base and J dropped 3; count of bases not matched to a gene: 5. In DNA form, the CDR3 reads TGTGCCTGGAGTGGGACAGGGTCGGGCTACGAGCAGTACTTC. Translated: CAWSGTGSGYEQYF.

The chain carries TRBV7-6 and TRBJ2-7, with 8 bases fitting TRBD1. The CDR3 has 14 amino acids. Germline-derived CDR1 and CDR2 are SGHVS and FNYEAQ. V shed 0 bases, J shed 4 bases, and the junction held 2 bases outside the gene matches. CDR3 bases: TGTGCCAGCAGCTTAGCAACAGGGGGGTACGAGCAGTACTTC. Its protein product is CASSLATGGYEQYF.

This sequence joins TRBV6-5 and TRBJ1-1; TRBD1 might be the D (6 bases). Germline V gene sequence: CDR1 MNHEY, CDR2 SVGAGI. V was trimmed by 5 bases and J by 1 base, leaving 8 bases between them. This CDR3 region has 13 residues. In DNA form, the CDR3 reads TGTGCCAGCAGTGGACAGCAGAACACTGAAGCTTTCTTT. Residues: CASSGQQNTEAFF.

The gene calls are TRBV6-5 and TRBJ1-3; D remains ambiguous. Germline V gene lookup returns CDR1 MNHEY and CDR2 SVGAGI. V lost 0 bases, J lost 0 bases, and 6 bases lay in between. The CDR3 runs to 15 residues. The CDR3 region is CASSYSFNSGNTIYF. CDR3 coding DNA: TGTGCCAGCAGTTACTCGTTCAACTCTGGAAACACCATATATTTT.

The CDR3 DNA sequence: TGTGCCAGCAGTGCTCAGGACAGGGGACTTTATGGCTACACCTTC. Translated, it gives CASSAQDRGLYGYTF. This rearrangement joins TRBV28 to TRBJ1-2; TRBD1 aligns across 9 bases. The germline V gene encodes CDR1 MDHEN and CDR2 SYDVKM. CDR3 size: 15 residues. The trim removed 5 bases at V and 5 bases at J, leaving 9 bases unmatched.

The rearrangement links TRBV19 to TRBJ2-3; 12 nucleotides align to TRBD2. The CDR3 extends over 16 amino acids. CDR1 LNHDA and CDR2 SQIVND come from the germline V gene (reference sequence). V was clipped by 5 bases and J by 1 base; unmatched bases: 4. CDR3 loop: CASSFGTSGRTDTQYF. The CDR3 region has the DNA TGTGCCAGTAGTTTCGGGACTAGCGGGCGCACAGATACGCAGTATTTT.

The rearrangement links TRBV5-1 to TRBJ1-1; the D gene is possibly TRBD1 (5 bases). The CDR3 has 16 amino acids. Germline CDR1 and CDR2: SGHRS and YFSETQ. The V end lost 4 bases, the J end lost 0 bases, and 16 bases lay between the germline ends. CDR3 sequence: CASSPGIRGLNTEAFF. The CDR3 bases are TGCGCCAGCAGCCCGGGAATACGGGGCTTGAACACTGAAGCTTTCTTT.